This T cell receptor (beta chain) was captured in a study of blood T cell repertoires in COVID-19. For the study at large: In each case, the material was cDNA or gDNA derived from T cells, B-cell-depleted T cells, or PBMCs.

Trimming took 5 bases from V and 1 from J, leaving 11 bases between them. The CDR3 is 14 amino acids. Germline V gives CDR1 MNHEY, CDR2 SVGAGI. TCRdb's table, derived via immunoSEQ multiplex PCR, lists solely in-frame clones and lacks some. Here the sample spans about 280,000 clones, 70% to 90% being singletons. The chain combines TRBV6-5 with TRBJ1-1; D may be TRBD1 (6 bases). This receptor was identified in a man aged 18 to 29 with active or convalescent COVID-19. The sample taken for sequencing was peripheral blood. This chain's CDR3 is CASSQQGPNTEAFF. Here the CDR3 DNA reads TGTGCCAGCAGTCAACAGGGCCCGAACACTGAAGCTTTCTTT.